A selection of T cell receptor beta chains follows, all from one sample in a study of T cells after yellow fever vaccination. In TCRdb, the 5' RACE reads were re-called with MiXCR into one record per CDR3 protein. This sample has roughly 500,000 distinct CDR3 sequences, with 15% to 20% found just once. The starting material was PBMCs, obtained 15 days after the yellow fever booster vaccination. The receptors shown here come from a man between 25 and 39 years old who received the YFV17D yellow fever vaccine. The CDR3 runs from the conserved cysteine through the conserved F or W. The D gene is left open where the match is weak. The size entry is marked missing in some rows and otherwise reads once, few, many or a size class.

D | J | size | V | CDR3 | DNA
NA | TRBJ2-7 | few | TRBV20-1 | CSARGGIGGSGNEQYF | TGCAGTGCTAGAGGCGGGATCGGAGGGTCGGGGAACGAGCAGTACTTC
NA | TRBJ2-7 | few | TRBV7-3 | CASSLIGGSEMGTDPYEQYF | TGTGCCAGCAGCTTAATAGGGGGGTCGGAAATGGGGACAGACCCCTACGAGCAGTACTTC
TRBD1 | TRBJ1-5 | NA | TRBV10-3 | CAIGTGDQPQHF | TGTGCCATTGGGACAGGGGATCAGCCCCAGCATTTT
TRBD2 | TRBJ2-1 | NA | TRBV29-1 | CSLMIGTSVGEQFF | TGCAGCCTTATGATCGGGACTAGCGTGGGTGAGCAGTTCTTC
NA | TRBJ2-7 | NA | TRBV4-3 | CASSQDPFYEQYF | TGCGCCAGCAGCCAAGACCCATTCTACGAGCAGTACTTC
TRBD2 | TRBJ2-7 | many | TRBV29-1 | CSVQGRGRSYEQYF | TGCAGCGTGCAAGGGAGGGGCCGCTCCTACGAGCAGTACTTC
TRBD1 | TRBJ2-1 | NA | TRBV19 | CASTPDRTGQQFF | TGTGCCAGTACCCCGGACAGGACGGGGCAGCAGTTCTTC
NA | TRBJ1-6 | few | TRBV15 | CATSRDPVSNSPLHF | TGTGCCACCAGCAGAGATCCGGTATCTAATTCACCCCTCCACTTT
NA | TRBJ2-1 | NA | TRBV20-1 | CSASALQGSNEQFF | TGCAGTGCTAGTGCGTTACAGGGATCGAATGAGCAGTTCTTC
NA | TRBJ1-1 | NA | TRBV7-2 | CASSSYFGRNTEAFF | TGTGCCAGCAGCTCCTATTTCGGTCGCAACACTGAAGCTTTCTTT
TRBD1 | TRBJ1-4 | NA | TRBV18 | CASHPRDSKNEKLFF | TGTGCCAGCCACCCTCGGGACAGCAAGAATGAAAAACTGTTTTTT
TRBD1 | TRBJ2-3 | few | TRBV28 | CASSSNQGAKTSRSADTQYF | TGTGCCAGCAGTTCTAACCAGGGGGCTAAGACATCCCGTTCGGCAGATACGCAGTATTTT
NA | TRBJ1-2 | NA | TRBV6-5 | CASSSSGEYGYTF | TGTGCCAGCAGTTCCTCCGGGGAGTATGGCTACACCTTC
NA | TRBJ1-1 | few | TRBV11-2 | CASSPGSEAFF | TGTGCCAGCAGCCCTGGCTCTGAAGCTTTCTTT
NA | TRBJ1-5 | NA | TRBV18 | CASSPSAGNGNQPQHF | TGTGCCAGCTCACCATCGGCGGGGAATGGCAATCAGCCCCAGCATTTT
TRBD1 | TRBJ1-3 | NA | TRBV18 | CASSPPQGTVPGNTIYF | TGTGCCAGCTCACCACCACAGGGGACCGTTCCTGGAAACACCATATATTTT
NA | TRBJ2-7 | NA | TRBV6-4 | CASSDGETSEQYF | TGTGCCAGCAGCGACGGGGAGACCAGCGAGCAGTACTTC
NA | TRBJ2-7 | NA | TRBV28 | CASSLWGVEQYF | TGTGCCAGCAGTTTATGGGGGGTCGAGCAGTACTTC
TRBD2 | TRBJ2-3 | many | TRBV6-4 | CASSDSGTSGTDTQYF | TGTGCCAGCAGTGACTCCGGGACTAGCGGGACAGATACGCAGTATTTT
NA | TRBJ1-5 | NA | TRBV20-1 | CSARRDGKNQPQHF | TGCAGTGCCAGGCGAGACGGAAAAAATCAGCCCCAGCATTTT
NA | TRBJ1-3 | NA | TRBV7-2 | CASSPQTRDGNTIYF | TGTGCCAGCAGCCCCCAAACCAGGGATGGAAACACCATATATTTT
NA | TRBJ2-1 | NA | TRBV20-1 | CSARDLTGYNEQFF | TGCAGTGCTAGGGACTTAACGGGGTACAATGAGCAGTTCTTC
NA | TRBJ2-2 | few | TRBV7-9 | CASSPLAINPNTGELFF | TGTGCCAGCAGTCCTCTAGCGATTAACCCAAACACCGGGGAGCTGTTTTTT
NA | TRBJ2-7 | NA | TRBV12-3/TRBV12-4 | CASSLFLATSYEQYF | TGTGCCAGCAGTTTATTCCTAGCGACCTCCTACGAGCAGTACTTC
NA | TRBJ1-1 | NA | TRBV5-6 | CASSGRAGNTEAFF | TGTGCCAGCAGCGGACGTGCAGGGAACACTGAAGCTTTCTTT
TRBD2 | TRBJ2-7 | NA | TRBV12-3/TRBV12-4 | CASSPSRDYNYEQYF | TGTGCCAGCAGTCCAAGTAGGGACTATAACTACGAGCAGTACTTC
NA | TRBJ2-5 | NA | TRBV21-1 | CASRKHGRPQETQYF | TGTGCCAGCAGGAAACATGGAAGACCCCAAGAGACCCAGTACTTC
NA | TRBJ1-6 | NA | TRBV7-9 | CASSLEGPPLHF | TGTGCCAGCAGCTTAGAGGGGCCACCCCTCCACTTT
TRBD1 | TRBJ2-3 | NA | TRBV7-3 | CASSLDPGTGIRDTQYF | TGTGCCAGCAGCTTGGACCCAGGGACAGGAATTAGGGATACGCAGTATTTT
NA | TRBJ2-1 | few | TRBV4-3 | CASSRGGTLNNEQFF | TGCGCCAGCAGCCGAGGCGGGACGCTGAACAATGAGCAGTTCTTC
NA | TRBJ2-3 | few | TRBV28 | CASSLATGGETMTDTQYF | TGTGCCAGCAGTCTGGCTACAGGCGGGGAAACTATGACAGATACGCAGTATTTT
NA | TRBJ2-1 | few | TRBV19 | CASSITGPGWTYNEQFF | TGTGCCAGTAGTATAACCGGGCCAGGTTGGACCTACAATGAGCAGTTCTTC
NA | TRBJ2-1 | many | TRBV24-1 | CATSDPENNEQFF | TGTGCCACCAGTGATCCTGAAAACAATGAGCAGTTCTTC
NA | TRBJ2-3 | many | TRBV6-5 | CASSYSITRKGPDTQYF | TGTGCCAGCAGTTACTCGATAACCCGGAAGGGGCCAGATACGCAGTATTTT
NA | TRBJ2-7 | few | TRBV29-1 | CSVARQDYEQYF | TGCAGCGTTGCCCGGCAGGACTACGAGCAGTACTTC
TRBD1 | TRBJ1-4 | few | TRBV27 | CASSIEYRGLSTDNEKLFF | TGTGCCAGCAGTATAGAATACAGGGGGCTGAGTACCGACAATGAAAAACTGTTTTTT
NA | TRBJ2-4 | NA | TRBV7-9 | CASSPSKNIQYF | TGTGCCAGCAGCCCGTCCAAAAACATTCAGTACTTC
NA | TRBJ2-7 | NA | TRBV29-1 | CSVLGRSNYEQYF | TGCAGCGTATTAGGCAGATCCAACTACGAGCAGTACTTC
TRBD2 | TRBJ2-5 | NA | TRBV20-1 | CSASAGGQETQYF | TGCAGTGCTTCAGCGGGAGGACAAGAGACCCAGTACTTC
NA | TRBJ1-1 | NA | TRBV7-2 | CASGRDLNTEAFF | TGTGCCAGCGGACGGGACCTGAACACTGAAGCTTTCTTT
TRBD2 | TRBJ2-7 | NA | TRBV7-9 | CASSSTLAGPSYEQYF | TGTGCCAGCAGCTCTACCCTAGCGGGTCCCTCCTACGAGCAGTACTTC
NA | TRBJ2-5 | NA | TRBV4-1 | CASSQDVWGASGFGSEETQYF | TGCGCCAGCAGCCAAGATGTTTGGGGGGCGTCCGGTTTCGGTTCCGAAGAGACCCAGTACTTC
TRBD2 | TRBJ2-2 | NA | TRBV10-2 | CASILAGLVGELFF | TGCGCCAGCATTTTAGCGGGATTGGTCGGGGAGCTGTTTTTT
NA | TRBJ1-2 | few | TRBV5-1 | CASSREGGNYGYTF | TGCGCCAGCAGCCGCGAGGGGGGTAACTATGGCTACACCTTC
NA | TRBJ2-3 | NA | TRBV7-9 | CASRFSGDTQYF | TGTGCCAGCAGGTTTAGTGGAGATACGCAGTATTTT
NA | TRBJ1-2 | few | TRBV27 | CASSTGFSSSSGYTF | TGTGCCAGCAGTACCGGGTTCAGCTCTTCTTCTGGCTACACCTTC
NA | TRBJ2-7 | NA | TRBV10-3 | CAISGAGVKSSYEQYF | TGTGCCATCAGCGGAGCCGGGGTGAAAAGCTCCTACGAGCAGTACTTC
NA | TRBJ1-5 | NA | TRBV7-8 | CASSLASGRTYNQPQHF | TGTGCCAGCAGCTTAGCTTCTGGTCGGACGTATAATCAGCCCCAGCATTTT
TRBD2 | TRBJ2-1 | few | TRBV27 | CASSRLAGGLLSPNEQFF | TGTGCCAGCAGTCGACTAGCGGGAGGACTACTCTCCCCCAATGAGCAGTTCTTC
NA | TRBJ2-1 | NA | TRBV30 | CAWKRSDTRYGEQFF | TGTGCCTGGAAACGATCGGACACGCGGTACGGTGAGCAGTTCTTC
NA | TRBJ2-5 | NA | TRBV5-6 | CASSYIETQYF | TGTGCCAGCAGCTATATCGAGACCCAGTACTTC
TRBD2 | TRBJ2-1 | NA | TRBV5-1 | CASSSLGASGRGHEQFF | TGCGCCAGCAGCTCACTGGGAGCTAGCGGGAGGGGGCATGAGCAGTTCTTC
NA | TRBJ2-2 | NA | TRBV12-3/TRBV12-4 | CATATGPGELFF | TGTGCCACCGCTACAGGGCCCGGGGAGCTGTTTTTT
TRBD2 | TRBJ2-1 | NA | TRBV6-2/TRBV6-3 | CASRDRLAGVRSDEQFF | TGTGCCAGCAGGGATCGACTAGCGGGAGTTAGGAGCGATGAGCAGTTCTTC
TRBD2 | TRBJ2-7 | NA | TRBV2 | CASSVRSGGRHEQYF | TGTGCCAGCAGTGTTCGGTCGGGAGGAAGGCACGAGCAGTACTTC
TRBD1 | TRBJ2-3 | few | TRBV10-3 | CAATSRDRADTQYF | TGTGCCGCGACGTCCCGGGACAGGGCAGATACGCAGTATTTT
NA | TRBJ1-1 | few | TRBV14 | CASSQLGAGRNTEAFF | TGTGCCAGCAGCCAATTAGGGGCAGGACGAAACACTGAAGCTTTCTTT